The 27 T cell receptor beta chains presented below share a single source sample, sequenced in a study of beta chain features in type 1 diabetes. As every portion of the isolated RNA was reverse transcribed, the sequencing read expressed TCRB transcripts. Assay used: immunoSEQ multiplex PCR; TCRdb lists only in-frame clones, some missing. The repertoire holds 350,000 to 400,000 clones, with about 15% as singletons. The specimen was naive CD4+ T cells from blood. These receptor sequences come from a woman aged 18-35 years in good health.

The table lists this clone with a few counts. The rearrangement joins TRBV25-1 to TRBJ2-1; 11 nucleotides match TRBD2. The V gene end was trimmed by 10 bases and the J gene end by 4 bases; junction bases not matched to a gene: 15. This CDR3 contains 17 residues. From germline, CDR1 is MGHDK and CDR2 SYGVNS. The CDR3 DNA reads as TGTGCCACCGGAGGGCTAGCGGGAGGCCTCTCGTACAATGAGCAGTTCTTC. The encoded protein is CATGGLAGGLSYNEQFF.

V usage is TRBV10-3 and J usage is TRBJ2-7; tentatively, D is TRBD2 (5 bases). Germline V lookup: CDR1 ENHRY, CDR2 SYGVKD. The CDR3 has 13 residues. Trimming left V 3 bases short and J 6 bases short, with 12 bases between. CDR3 DNA sequence: TGTGCCATCAGTGATGGCGGGTGGCCCGAGCAGTACTTC. As protein: CAISDGGWPEQYF.

A few counts support this clone. V is TRBV9 and J is TRBJ2-2; TRBD2 is a possible D gene (6 bases). V shed 4 bases and J shed 3 bases, with 19 bases lying between them. Germline V lookup: CDR1 SGDLS, CDR2 YYNGEE. The CDR3 covers 17 residues. The CDR3 sequence: CASSPSSVLADTGELFF. CDR3 DNA: TGTGCCAGCAGCCCCAGTAGTGTTTTAGCGGACACCGGGGAGCTGTTTTTT. Full variable domain (remainder filled in from reference TRBV9 and TRBJ2-2): DSGVTQTPKHLITATGQRVTLRCSPRSGDLSVYWYQQSLDQGLQFLIQYYNGEERAKGNILERFSAQQFPDLHSELNLSSLELGDSALYFCASSPSSVLADTGELFFGEGSRLTVL.

The chain is built from TRBV12-5 and TRBJ2-7, with D uncertain. The ends were cut back, 1 base at V and 7 bases at J, with 8 bases in the middle. This CDR3 spans 12 amino acids. Germline CDR1 is LGHNT and CDR2 is FRNRAP. This CDR3 is CASGLANSEQYF. CDR3 sequence (DNA): TGTGCTAGTGGTTTGGCAAACTCAGAGCAGTACTTC.

This chain connects TRBV5-6 to TRBJ2-5; D possibly corresponds to TRBD2 (6 bases). The germline V and J ends were trimmed by 3 bases and 5 bases, with 20 bases remaining between them. There are 16 residues in the CDR3. Germline V gives CDR1 SGHDT, CDR2 YYEEEE. The CDR3 region is CASSWGLTRKGETQYF. The DNA for the CDR3 is TGTGCCAGCAGCTGGGGATTGACTAGGAAAGGGGAGACCCAGTACTTC.

This chain uses TRBV4-1 with TRBJ2-7; 12 positions agree with TRBD2. Germline V gene sequence: CDR1 MGHRA, CDR2 YSYEKL. Germline trimming cut 1 base from V and 3 bases from J; bases unmatched to any gene: 7. The CDR3 spans 17 residues. The CDR3 bases are TGCGCCAGCAGCCAAGGGACTAGCGGGAACCGCGACTACGAGCAGTACTTC. Translated, it gives CASSQGTSGNRDYEQYF.

This clone occurred a few times. V and J are TRBV27 and TRBJ1-4, with TRBD1 matching over 9 bases. Per the germline V gene, CDR1 is MNHEY and CDR2 is SMNVEV (reference sequence). V shed 4 bases, J shed 7 bases, and the junction held 7 bases outside the gene matches. CDR3 size: 15 residues. As DNA, the CDR3 is TGTGCCAGCAGTTCCTCCGGGACAGGGTTTGAAAAACTGTTTTTT. Translation gives CASSSSGTGFEKLFF.

On this clone itself: The sample holds other DNA sequences that translate to the same CDR3. This sequence joins TRBV29-1 and TRBJ1-1; 7 bases map to TRBD1. Germline trimming cut 6 bases from V and 1 base from J; bases unmatched to any gene: 2. Germline CDR1 is SQVTM and CDR2 is ANQGSEA. The CDR3 consists of 12 residues. The DNA of the CDR3 is TGCAGCGTGGGACAGACGAACACTGAAGCTTTCTTT. This codes for CSVGQTNTEAFF.

This clone was recorded a few times. The rearrangement joins TRBV7-2 to TRBJ2-5; 10 bases agree with TRBD1. The CDR3 runs 14 residues. V was clipped by 5 bases and J by 4 bases; unmatched bases: 4. Germline V gene sequence: CDR1 SGHTA, CDR2 FQGNSA. The CDR3 DNA follows: TGTGCCAGCAGCATGGACAGGGGGAGAGAGACCCAGTACTTC. Its protein product is CASSMDRGRETQYF.

V gene TRBV30 combines with J gene TRBJ2-5, with TRBD2 matching over 9 bases. CDR1 and CDR2 from the germline V gene are GTSNPN and SVGIG (reference sequence). The CDR3 is 15 amino acids. Trimming cost V 2 bases and J 0 bases; bases outside gene matches: 4. CDR3: CAWSPTSGNQETQYF. CDR3 nucleotide sequence: TGTGCCTGGAGTCCGACTAGCGGAAACCAAGAGACCCAGTACTTC.

In this sample, this clone turned up a few times. This sequence joins TRBV28 and TRBJ2-7; 11 bases fit TRBD2. Trimming took 5 bases from V and 1 from J; bases not matched to a gene: 10. Germline V gene sequence: CDR1 MDHEN, CDR2 SYDVKM. This CDR3 spans 17 amino acids. The CDR3 sequence is CASSPSGLAEGSYEQYF. CDR3 in DNA: TGTGCCAGCAGTCCATCGGGACTAGCGGAGGGGTCCTACGAGCAGTACTTC.

This clone was recorded a few times. The chain joins TRBV7-6 to TRBJ2-1; D gene uncertain. V gave up 5 bases and J gave up 9 bases, with 11 bases separating them. CDR1 is SGHVS, CDR2 FNYEAQ, per germline. This CDR3 is built from 12 residues. The chain's CDR3 is CASSAMVGEQFF. The CDR3 bases are TGTGCCAGCAGCGCTATGGTCGGTGAGCAGTTCTTC.

The chain has TRBV29-1 and TRBJ2-1, with 7 nucleotides matching TRBD1. Germline V gene lookup returns CDR1 SQVTM and CDR2 ANQGSEA. This CDR3 has 15 amino acids. V trimming: 6 bases; J trimming: 0 bases; junction bases outside the gene matches: 8. The DNA for the CDR3 is TGCAGCGTGACCGGGACAGAACGCTCCTACAATGAGCAGTTCTTC. Translated, it gives CSVTGTERSYNEQFF.

This clone was detected a few times. The chain couples TRBV5-1 to TRBJ2-2; TRBD1 is a possible D gene (6 bases). Trimming took 4 bases from V and 0 from J, leaving 13 bases between them. In germline, CDR1 is SGHRS, CDR2 YFSETQ. The CDR3 runs 16 residues. The CDR3: CASSLLGTPNTGELFF. The CDR3 DNA reads TGCGCCAGCAGCCTCTTGGGGACACCGAACACCGGGGAGCTGTTTTTT.

The table lists this clone with a count of one. The chain is built from TRBV28 and TRBJ1-4; D ambiguous. CDR1 MDHEN and CDR2 SYDVKM come from the germline V gene. The CDR3 spans 13 residues. The ends were cut back, 6 bases at V and 8 bases at J, with 13 bases in the middle. The CDR3 nucleotides are TGTGCCAGCAGAAGCCGCGGCGGAGAAAAACTGTTTTTT. This translates into CASRSRGGEKLFF. The complete variable domain, with remaining parts taken from reference TRBV28 and TRBJ1-4, reads DVKVTQSSRYLVKRTGEKVFLECVQDMDHENMFWYRQDPGLGLRLIYFSYDVKMKEKGDIPEGYSVSREKKERFSLILESASTNQTSMYLCASRSRGGEKLFFGSGTQLSVL.

The CDR3 region has the DNA TGCGCCATCTCACCCGGGACAGGGCCACAAAAACTGTTTTTT. Translated: CAISPGTGPQKLFF. The chain has TRBV4-1 and TRBJ1-4, with TRBD1 identical over 9 bases. With V trimmed by 10 bases and J by 9 bases, 12 bases remained unmatched. CDR1 is MGHRA, CDR2 YSYEKL, per germline. This CDR3 is built from 14 residues.

The CDR3 loop is CASTPRGTSEKLFF. In DNA form, the CDR3 reads TGTGCCAGCACCCCCAGGGGGACCTCAGAAAAACTGTTTTTT. V gene TRBV6-8 combines with J gene TRBJ1-4, with 7 nucleotides matching TRBD1. CDR1 is MNHGY, CDR2 SAAAGT, per germline. CDR3 length equals 14 residues. Trimming at V came to 7 bases and at J to 8 bases, leaving 10 bases not matched to a gene.

The chain uses TRBV6-5 and TRBJ2-3; the D gene is possibly TRBD2 (6 bases). V lost 5 bases and J lost 0, with 9 bases in between. CDR1 MNHEY and CDR2 SVGAGI come from the germline V gene. This CDR3 spans 14 amino acids. In DNA form, the CDR3 reads TGTGCCAGCAGTCCGGGACTTAGCACAGATACGCAGTATTTT. Translation gives CASSPGLSTDTQYF.

In its sample, this clone was seen a few times. CDR3 DNA: TGTGCCAGCAGCCAACCTGCGGGACGCTATAGCAATCAGCCCCAGCATTTT. Translating it yields CASSQPAGRYSNQPQHF. The V call is TRBV4-2, the J call TRBJ1-5; D is perhaps TRBD1 (5 bases). The germline V gene has CDR1 LGHNA and CDR2 YNFKEQ. This CDR3 has 17 amino acids. Trimming shortened V by 2 bases and J by 0 bases, and 14 bases separated the two germline ends.

This clone was counted between two and nine times. The CDR3 sequence is CASSVGGLAVAGELFF. The DNA of the CDR3 is TGTGCCAGCAGCGTAGGCGGACTAGCGGTCGCCGGGGAGCTGTTTTTT. The V and J genes are TRBV9 and TRBJ2-2; TRBD2 matches at 10 bases. V dropped 0 bases and J dropped 6; count of bases not matched to a gene: 5. Looked up from germline, CDR1 is SGDLS and CDR2 is YYNGEE. The CDR3 is made up of 16 amino acids.

This clone came up a few times. The chain carries TRBV13 and TRBJ1-1, with 7 bases aligning to TRBD1. This CDR3 has 13 residues. With V trimmed by 7 bases and J by 4 bases, 6 bases remained unmatched. Germline V CDR1 and CDR2: PRHDT, FYEKMQ (reference sequence). This CDR3 reads CASKTGAGTEAFF. The DNA for the CDR3 is TGTGCCAGCAAAACAGGGGCGGGCACTGAAGCTTTCTTT.

The chain is built from TRBV18 and TRBJ2-7; D is possibly TRBD1 (7 bases). The germline gives CDR1 KGHSH, CDR2 LQKENI. The CDR3 is 15 amino acids. V shed 2 bases and J shed 3 bases, with 14 bases lying between them. CDR3: CASSPGGQGGYEQYF. The CDR3 DNA is TGTGCCAGCTCACCAGGGGGGCAGGGGGGCTACGAGCAGTACTTC.

On this clone itself: Relative to the germline gene, one junction end is altered; a read error may explain this. The chain uses TRBV11-2 and TRBJ2-7; tentative D call: TRBD1 (6 bases). The CDR3 is 14 amino acids. Germline V lookup: CDR1 SGHAT, CDR2 FQNNGV. The CDR3 is CASSSETGFYEQYF. As DNA, the CDR3 is TGCGCCAGCAGCTCCGAGACAGGATTCTACGAGCAGTACTTC.

This clone appeared a single time. The chain couples TRBV9 to TRBJ2-3; D may be TRBD2 (5 bases). V was cut by 4 bases and J by 0 bases, with 15 bases left in between. CDR3 length equals 16 residues. Per germline, CDR1 SGDLS and CDR2 YYNGEE. CDR3: CASSPGTGFSTDTQYF. In nucleotides, the CDR3 is TGTGCCAGCAGCCCGGGTACGGGGTTTAGCACAGATACGCAGTATTTT. The full variable domain, completed using reference TRBV9 and TRBJ2-3, is DSGVTQTPKHLITATGQRVTLRCSPRSGDLSVYWYQQSLDQGLQFLIQYYNGEERAKGNILERFSAQQFPDLHSELNLSSLELGDSALYFCASSPGTGFSTDTQYFGPGTRLTVL.

The chain carries TRBV29-1 and TRBJ1-5; TRBD1 matches at 7 bases. The length of the CDR3 is 13 residues. The V segment lost 6 bases and the J segment 4 bases; nucleotides outside the gene matches: 6. Germline loops: CDR1 SQVTM, CDR2 ANQGSEA. CDR3 residues: CSVGGQLNQPQHF. Written as DNA, the CDR3 is TGCAGCGTGGGGGGACAGCTAAATCAGCCCCAGCATTTT.

This chain connects TRBV5-4 to TRBJ1-2; 7 nucleotides line up with TRBD1. V lost 4 bases and J lost 6; bases outside the gene matches: 6. This CDR3 contains 13 residues. Germline values: CDR1 SGHNT, CDR2 YYREEE (reference sequence). The CDR3 DNA follows: TGTGCCAGCAGCCTAGAGACAGGGCATGGCTACACCTTC. It translates to CASSLETGHGYTF.

This rearrangement joins TRBV2 to TRBJ2-2; D remains unclear. This CDR3 is built from 13 residues. The V end lost 7 bases, the J end lost 4 bases, and 10 bases lay between the germline ends. CDR1 is SNHLY and CDR2 is FYNNEI in the germline V gene. CDR3 bases: TGTGCCAGCATGAGGAGTGGCACCGGGGAGCTGTTTTTT. This encodes CASMRSGTGELFF.